This T cell receptor (beta chain) was recorded in a study of CD8 T cells in Susac syndrome. General study points: It was acknowledged in the study that the number of individuals who were included in its TCR sequencing and HLA analysis was relatively small.

When the RNA was reverse transcribed, random hexamers were used with an input of about 0.5 to 1 ug. It was immunoSEQ multiplex PCR that amplified TCR beta CDR3 across 54 Vbeta and 13 Jbeta. TCRdb analysed the immunoSEQ multiplex PCR reads with MiXCR anew, one entry per CDR3 protein. The table includes approximately 280,000 distinct CDR3 sequences, 70% to 90% detected once. With respect to this clonotype: Its antigen is unidentified.

The CDR3 totals 17 residues. Losses at the gene ends were 4 bases for V and 4 bases for J; bases not matched to a gene: 12. In germline, CDR1 is LNHDA, CDR2 SQIVND (reference sequence). The sample taken for sequencing was CD8+ T cells from PBMCs. The sequence came from a human donor with multiple sclerosis. The gene calls are TRBV19 and TRBJ2-1; TRBD2 aligns across 8 bases. CDR3 amino acids: CASSTNRPSGRYNEQFF. In nucleotides, the CDR3 is TGTGCCAGTAGTACGAACAGGCCTAGCGGGCGGTACAATGAGCAGTTCTTC.